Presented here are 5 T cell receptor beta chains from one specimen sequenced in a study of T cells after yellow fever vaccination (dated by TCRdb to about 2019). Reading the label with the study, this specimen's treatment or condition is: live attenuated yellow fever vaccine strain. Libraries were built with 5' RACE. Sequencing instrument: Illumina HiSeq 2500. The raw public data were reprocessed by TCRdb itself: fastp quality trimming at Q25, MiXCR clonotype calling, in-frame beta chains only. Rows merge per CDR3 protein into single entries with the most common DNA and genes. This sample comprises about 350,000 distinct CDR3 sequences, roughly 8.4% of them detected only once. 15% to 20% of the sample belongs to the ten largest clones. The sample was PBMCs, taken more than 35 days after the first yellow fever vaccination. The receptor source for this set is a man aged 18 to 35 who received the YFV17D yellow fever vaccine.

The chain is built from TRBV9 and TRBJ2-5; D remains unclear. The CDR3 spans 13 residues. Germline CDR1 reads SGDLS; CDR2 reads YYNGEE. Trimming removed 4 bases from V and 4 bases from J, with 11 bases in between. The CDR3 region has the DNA TGTGCCAGCAGCATACACGGTAGAGAGACCCAGTACTTC. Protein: CASSIHGRETQYF.

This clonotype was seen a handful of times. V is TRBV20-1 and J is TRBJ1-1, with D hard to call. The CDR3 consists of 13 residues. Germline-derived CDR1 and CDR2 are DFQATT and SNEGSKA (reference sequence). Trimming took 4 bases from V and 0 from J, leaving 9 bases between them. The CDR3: CSAIKTLNTEAFF. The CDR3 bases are TGCAGTGCTATAAAGACCTTGAACACTGAAGCTTTCTTT.

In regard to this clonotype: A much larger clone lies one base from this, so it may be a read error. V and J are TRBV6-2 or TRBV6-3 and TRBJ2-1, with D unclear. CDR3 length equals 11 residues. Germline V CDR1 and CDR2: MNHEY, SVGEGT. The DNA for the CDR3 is TGTGCCAGCAGTCCTCACAATGGGCAGTTCTTC. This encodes CASSPHNGQFF.

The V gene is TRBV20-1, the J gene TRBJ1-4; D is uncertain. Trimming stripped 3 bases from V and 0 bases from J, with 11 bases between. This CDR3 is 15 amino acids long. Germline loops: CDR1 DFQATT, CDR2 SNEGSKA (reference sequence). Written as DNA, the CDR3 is TGCAGTGCTAGTTTACGGCTTGCAACTAATGAAAAACTGTTTTTT. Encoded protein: CSASLRLATNEKLFF.

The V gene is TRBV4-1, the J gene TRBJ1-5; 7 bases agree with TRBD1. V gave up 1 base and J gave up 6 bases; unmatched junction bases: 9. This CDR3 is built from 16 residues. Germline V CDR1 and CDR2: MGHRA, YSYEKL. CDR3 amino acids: CASSQAGQAPSQPQHF. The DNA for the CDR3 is TGCGCCAGCAGCCAAGCCGGACAGGCCCCAAGTCAGCCCCAGCATTTT.